A selection of T cell receptor beta chains follows, all from one sample in a study of early T cells in non-severe SARS-CoV-2 infection. TCRdb independently ran MiXCR on the 5' RACE reads; one entry per CDR3 protein. The sample carries about 76,000 distinct CDR3 sequences, 9.5% to 15% recorded once. Sequenced: whole blood. The receptors derive from an adult who was a healthcare worker with PCR-confirmed SARS-CoV-2 infection or an uninfected control (not recorded which). CDR3s include the opening cysteine and the closing phenylalanine or tryptophan.

J gene | V gene | CDR3 protein
TRBJ2-3 | TRBV28 | CASSRQLGRTDTQYF
TRBJ1-1 | TRBV5-1 | CASSPESGGRTEAFF
TRBJ1-6 | TRBV21-1 | CASSFSESSYNSPLHF
TRBJ2-3 | TRBV7-9 | CASSPGDRGLADTQYF
TRBJ2-5 | TRBV28 | CASSTPTQETQYF
TRBJ2-7 | TRBV11-2 | CASSLTGHAGDEQYF
TRBJ1-2 | TRBV4-1 | CASSQGGLPANGYTF
TRBJ1-6 | TRBV20-1 | CSALGSGNSPLHF
TRBJ2-2 | TRBV6-5 | CASTHLVTSIPGELFF
TRBJ2-2 | TRBV3-1 | CASSQAFGELFF
TRBJ2-3 | TRBV29-1 | CSADQGRDTQYF
TRBJ2-5 | TRBV7-9 | CASSLAGAQETQYF
TRBJ2-1 | TRBV20-1 | CSAQAGGRYNEQFF
TRBJ2-1 | TRBV12-3/TRBV12-4 | CASSLVGGKYNEQFF
TRBJ2-5 | TRBV14 | CASSQVGGTKAQETQYF
TRBJ1-2 | TRBV28 | CASSLWTATRDYGYTF
TRBJ2-3 | TRBV18 | CASSNSLAKPTDTQYF
TRBJ2-1 | TRBV20-1 | CSAGTGLYNEQFF
TRBJ2-2 | TRBV6-6 | CASSTGGLNTGELFF
TRBJ1-5 | TRBV12-2 | CASRLSLSRDRNQPQHF
TRBJ2-5 | TRBV4-1 | CASSRDRGEETQYF
TRBJ2-1 | TRBV5-4 | CASSSGTSGNNEQFF
TRBJ2-1 | TRBV24-1 | CATSDFSSGKGGEQFF
TRBJ2-7 | TRBV20-1 | CSARPTGLAVEQYF
TRBJ2-7 | TRBV7-9 | CASSIGDSRYEQYF
TRBJ2-3 | TRBV29-1 | CSGEGRSTDTQYF
TRBJ2-7 | TRBV4-1 | CASSQGLAGDLYEQYF
TRBJ1-2 | TRBV28 | CASSLPPGQGFGGYTF
TRBJ1-2 | TRBV4-1 | CASSGRIANYGYTF
TRBJ2-5 | TRBV5-1 | CASSRQGGGEGQETQYF